This TCR beta chain was profiled in a study of technical replicates of blood from a handful of donors. Per the germline V gene, CDR1 is SGHNT and CDR2 is YYREEE (reference sequence). This CDR3 comprises 15 residues. Trimming took 5 bases from V and 0 from J, leaving 14 bases between them. The table came from immunoSEQ multiplex PCR; TCRdb's copy has only in-frame clones and leaves some out. The table shows some 62,000 clones, with roughly 86% occurring only once. The rearrangement joins TRBV5-4 to TRBJ2-5; perhaps TRBD1 as D (6 bases). The receptor comes from a human donor in good health. Some clones in this sample may be carry-over from other donors' samples. What was sequenced was PBMCs. The CDR3 DNA reads as TGTGCCAGCAGGAGAGACAGGACGGACCAAGAGACCCAGTACTTC. It encodes CASRRDRTDQETQYF.